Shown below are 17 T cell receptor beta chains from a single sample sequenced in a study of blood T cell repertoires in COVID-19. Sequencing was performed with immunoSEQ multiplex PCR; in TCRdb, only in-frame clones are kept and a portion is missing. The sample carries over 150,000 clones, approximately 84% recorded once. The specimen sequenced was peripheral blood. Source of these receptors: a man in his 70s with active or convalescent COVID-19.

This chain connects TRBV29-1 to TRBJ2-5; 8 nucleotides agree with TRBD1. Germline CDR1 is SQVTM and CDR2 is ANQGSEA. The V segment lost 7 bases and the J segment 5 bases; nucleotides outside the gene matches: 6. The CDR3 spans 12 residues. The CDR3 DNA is TGCAGCGCCGGGACAGGCGAGGAGACCCAGTACTTC. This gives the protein CSAGTGEETQYF.

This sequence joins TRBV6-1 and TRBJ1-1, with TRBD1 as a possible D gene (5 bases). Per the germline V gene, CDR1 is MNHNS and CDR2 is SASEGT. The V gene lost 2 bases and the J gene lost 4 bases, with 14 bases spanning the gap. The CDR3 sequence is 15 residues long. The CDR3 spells CASSERGGGGTEAFF. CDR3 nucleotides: TGTGCCAGCAGTGAACGAGGCGGCGGGGGCACTGAAGCTTTCTTT.

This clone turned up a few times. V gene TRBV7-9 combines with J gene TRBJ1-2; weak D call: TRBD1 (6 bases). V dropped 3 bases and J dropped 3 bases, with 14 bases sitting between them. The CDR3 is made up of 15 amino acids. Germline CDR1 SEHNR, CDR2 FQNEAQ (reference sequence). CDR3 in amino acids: CASSFHRDPYYGYTF. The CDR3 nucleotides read TGTGCCAGCAGCTTCCACAGGGATCCCTACTATGGCTACACCTTC.

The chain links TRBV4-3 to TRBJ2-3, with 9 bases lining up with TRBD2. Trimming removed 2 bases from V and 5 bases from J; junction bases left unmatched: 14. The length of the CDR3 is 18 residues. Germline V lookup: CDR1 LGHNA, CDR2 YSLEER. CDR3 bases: TGCGCCAGCAGCCAAATAGCCGGGACTAGCTTTTCGGGAGATACGCAGTATTTT. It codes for CASSQIAGTSFSGDTQYF.

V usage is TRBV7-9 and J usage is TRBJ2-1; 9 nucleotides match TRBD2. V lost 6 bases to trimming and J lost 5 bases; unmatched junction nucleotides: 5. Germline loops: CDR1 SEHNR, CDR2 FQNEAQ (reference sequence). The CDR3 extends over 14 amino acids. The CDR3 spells CASRDSSGNNEQFF. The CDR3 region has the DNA TGTGCCAGCAGGGACTCTAGCGGGAACAATGAGCAGTTCTTC. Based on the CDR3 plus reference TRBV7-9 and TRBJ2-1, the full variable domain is DTGVSQNPRHKITKRGQNVTFRCDPISEHNRLYWYRQTLGQGPEFLTYFQNEAQLEKSRLLSDRFSAERPKGSFSTLEIQRTEQGDSAMYLCASRDSSGNNEQFFGPGTRLTVL.

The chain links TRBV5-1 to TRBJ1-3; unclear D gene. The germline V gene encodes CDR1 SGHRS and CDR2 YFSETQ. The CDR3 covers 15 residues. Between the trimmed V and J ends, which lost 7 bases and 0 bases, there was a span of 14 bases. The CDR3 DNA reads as TGCGCCAGCCGGCGGGAGGGCGTCTCTGGAAACACCATATATTTT. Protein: CASRREGVSGNTIYF. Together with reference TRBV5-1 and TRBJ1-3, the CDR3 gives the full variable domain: KAGVTQTPRYLIKTRGQQVTLSCSPISGHRSVSWYQQTPGQGLQFLFEYFSETQRNKGNFPGRFSGRQFSNSRSEMNVSTLELGDSALYLCASRREGVSGNTIYFGEGSWLTVV.

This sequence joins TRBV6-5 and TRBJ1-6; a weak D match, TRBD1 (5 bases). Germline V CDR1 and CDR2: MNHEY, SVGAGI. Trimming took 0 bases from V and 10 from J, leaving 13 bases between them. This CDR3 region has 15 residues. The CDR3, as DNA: TGTGCCAGCAGTTACTCCGCCGGGCGGGACTCACCCCTCCACTTT. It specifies CASSYSAGRDSPLHF.

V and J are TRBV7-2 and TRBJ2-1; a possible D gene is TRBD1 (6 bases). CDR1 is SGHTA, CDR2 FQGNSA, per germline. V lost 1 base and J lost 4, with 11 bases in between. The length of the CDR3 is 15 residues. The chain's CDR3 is CASSLGTVSYNEQFF. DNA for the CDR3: TGTGCCAGCAGCTTAGGGACAGTTAGTTACAATGAGCAGTTCTTC.

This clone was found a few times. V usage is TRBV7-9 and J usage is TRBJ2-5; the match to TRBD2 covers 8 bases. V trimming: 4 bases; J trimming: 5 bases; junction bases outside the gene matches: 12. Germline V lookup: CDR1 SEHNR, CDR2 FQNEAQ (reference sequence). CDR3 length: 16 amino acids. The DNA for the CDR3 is TGTGCCAGCAGCTCCCGTGTGTCGGGGGGGCTGGAGACCCAGTACTTC. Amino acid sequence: CASSSRVSGGLETQYF.

CDR3 DNA: TGCGCCAGCACCCACAAGCCCGGGACAGGGGTTAAGACCCAGTACTTC. Translation gives CASTHKPGTGVKTQYF. The rearrangement uses TRBV5-1 and TRBJ2-5; TRBD1 aligns across 10 bases. The CDR3 has 16 residues. Germline CDR1 is SGHRS and CDR2 is YFSETQ. The ends lost 6 bases at V and 6 bases at J; junction bases unmatched: 14. Together with reference TRBV5-1 and TRBJ2-5, the CDR3 gives the full variable domain: KAGVTQTPRYLIKTRGQQVTLSCSPISGHRSVSWYQQTPGQGLQFLFEYFSETQRNKGNFPGRFSGRQFSNSRSEMNVSTLELGDSALYLCASTHKPGTGVKTQYFGPGTRLLVL.

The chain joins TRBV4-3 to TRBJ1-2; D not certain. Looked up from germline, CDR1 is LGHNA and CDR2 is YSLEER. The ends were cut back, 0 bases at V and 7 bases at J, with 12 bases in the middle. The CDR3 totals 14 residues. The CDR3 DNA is TGCGCCAGCAGCCAAGATGAGGGAGGACGTGGCTACACCTTC. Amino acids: CASSQDEGGRGYTF.

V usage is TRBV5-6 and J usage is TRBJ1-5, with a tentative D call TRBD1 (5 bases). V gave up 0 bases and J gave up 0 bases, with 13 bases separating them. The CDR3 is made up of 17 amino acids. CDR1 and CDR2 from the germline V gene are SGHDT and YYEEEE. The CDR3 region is CASSLGWGGGSNQPQHF. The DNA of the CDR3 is TGTGCCAGCAGCTTGGGATGGGGCGGGGGTAGCAATCAGCCCCAGCATTTT.

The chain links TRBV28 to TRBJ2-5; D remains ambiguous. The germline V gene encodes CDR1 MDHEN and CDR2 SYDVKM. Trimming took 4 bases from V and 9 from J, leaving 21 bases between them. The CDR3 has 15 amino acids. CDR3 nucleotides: TGTGCCAGCAGTTCGGTTGACCGATGGTTTGGAGCCCAGTACTTC. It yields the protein CASSSVDRWFGAQYF.

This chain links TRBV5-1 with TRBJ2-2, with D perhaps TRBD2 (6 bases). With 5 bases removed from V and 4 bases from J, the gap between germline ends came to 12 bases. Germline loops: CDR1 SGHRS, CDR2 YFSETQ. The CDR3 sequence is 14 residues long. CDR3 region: CASRRGLPTGELFF. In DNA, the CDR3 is TGCGCCAGCAGGAGGGGACTCCCCACCGGGGAGCTGTTTTTT.

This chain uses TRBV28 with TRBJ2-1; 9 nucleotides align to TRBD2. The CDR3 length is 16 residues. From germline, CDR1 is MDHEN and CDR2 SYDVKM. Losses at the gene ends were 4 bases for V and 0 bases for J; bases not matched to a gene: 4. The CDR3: CASSSPAGGSYNEQFF. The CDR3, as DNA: TGTGCCAGCAGTTCGCCAGCGGGAGGCTCCTACAATGAGCAGTTCTTC.

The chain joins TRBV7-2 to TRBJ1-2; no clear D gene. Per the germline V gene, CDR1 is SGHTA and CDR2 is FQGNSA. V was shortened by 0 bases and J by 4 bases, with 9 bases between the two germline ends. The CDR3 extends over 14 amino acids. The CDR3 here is CASSLASAAYGYTF. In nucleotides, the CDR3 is TGTGCCAGCAGCTTAGCGAGTGCTGCCTATGGCTACACCTTC.

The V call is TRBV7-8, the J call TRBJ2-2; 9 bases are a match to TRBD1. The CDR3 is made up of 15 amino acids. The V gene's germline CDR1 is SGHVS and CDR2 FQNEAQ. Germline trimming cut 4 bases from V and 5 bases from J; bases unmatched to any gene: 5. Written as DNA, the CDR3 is TGTGCCAGCAGCTGGGGACAGGGATGGACCGGGGAGCTGTTTTTT. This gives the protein CASSWGQGWTGELFF.